The entry that follows covers one TCR beta chain sequence. The sample belongs to a study of blood T cell repertoires in COVID-19. Study details: Researchers got acute and convalescent COVID-19 samples from the United States, Italy and Spain. PBMCs, B-cell-depleted T cells, or T cells were the source of the cDNA or gDNA that made up the material.

Assay used: immunoSEQ multiplex PCR; TCRdb lists only in-frame clones, some missing. Of approximately 52,000 clones in the sample, 85% to 90% were seen once. Trimming removed 11 bases at V and 0 bases at J, with 14 bases between. Germline assignment: CDR1 MNHEY and CDR2 SMNVEV (reference sequence). The CDR3 covers 15 residues. The sequencing input was peripheral blood. This receptor was taken from a man in his sixties or seventies with acute or convalescent COVID-19. The chain links TRBV27 to TRBJ2-6; D is unresolved. In DNA form, the CDR3 reads TGTGCCTCTCAAGTTCACAGCTCTGGGGCCAACGTCCTGACTTTC. Translating it yields CASQVHSSGANVLTF.